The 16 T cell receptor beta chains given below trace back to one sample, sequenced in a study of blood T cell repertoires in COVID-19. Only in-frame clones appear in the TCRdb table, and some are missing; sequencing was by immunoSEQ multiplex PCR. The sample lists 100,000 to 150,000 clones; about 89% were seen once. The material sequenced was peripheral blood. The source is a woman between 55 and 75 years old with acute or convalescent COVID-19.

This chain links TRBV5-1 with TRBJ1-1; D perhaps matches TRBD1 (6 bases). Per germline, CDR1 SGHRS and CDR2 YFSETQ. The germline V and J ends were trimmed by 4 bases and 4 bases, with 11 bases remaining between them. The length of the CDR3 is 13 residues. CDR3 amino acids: CASSLGAGTEAFF. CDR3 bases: TGCGCCAGCAGCCTGGGGGCTGGCACTGAAGCTTTCTTT.

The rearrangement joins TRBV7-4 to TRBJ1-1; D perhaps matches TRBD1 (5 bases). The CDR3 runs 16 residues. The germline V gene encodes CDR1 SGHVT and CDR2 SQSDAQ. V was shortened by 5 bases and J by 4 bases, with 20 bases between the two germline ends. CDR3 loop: CASSLAPPGLITEAFF. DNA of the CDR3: TGTGCCAGCAGCCTCGCGCCCCCGGGACTGATCACTGAAGCTTTCTTT. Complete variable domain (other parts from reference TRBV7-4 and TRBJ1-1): GAGVSQSPRYKVAKRGRDVALRCDSISGHVTLYWYRQTLGQGSEVLTYSQSDAQRDKSGRPSGRFSAERPERSVSTLKIQRTEQGDSAVYLCASSLAPPGLITEAFFGQGTRLTVV.

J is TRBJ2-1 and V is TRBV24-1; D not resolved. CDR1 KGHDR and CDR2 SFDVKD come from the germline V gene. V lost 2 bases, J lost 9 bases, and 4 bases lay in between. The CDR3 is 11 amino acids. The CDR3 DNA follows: TGTGCCACCAGTGATTCATTTGAGCAGTTCTTC. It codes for CATSDSFEQFF.

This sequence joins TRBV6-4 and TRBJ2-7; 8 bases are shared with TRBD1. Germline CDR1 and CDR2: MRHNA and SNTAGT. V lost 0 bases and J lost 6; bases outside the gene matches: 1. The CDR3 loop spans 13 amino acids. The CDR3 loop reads CASSDSDRGEQYV. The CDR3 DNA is TGTGCCAGCAGTGACTCTGACAGGGGCGAGCAGTACGTC.

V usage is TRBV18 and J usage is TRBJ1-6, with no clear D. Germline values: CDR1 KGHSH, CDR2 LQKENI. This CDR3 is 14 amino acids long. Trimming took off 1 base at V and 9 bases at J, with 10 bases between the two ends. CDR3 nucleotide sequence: TGTGCCAGCTCACCACAGGAATCGGGTTCACCCCTCCACTTT. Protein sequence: CASSPQESGSPLHF.

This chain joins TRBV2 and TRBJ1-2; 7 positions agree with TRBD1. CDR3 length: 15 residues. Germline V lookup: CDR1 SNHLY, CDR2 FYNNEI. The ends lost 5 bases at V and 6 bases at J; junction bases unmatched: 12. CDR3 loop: CASSFRPGGENGYTF. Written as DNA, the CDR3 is TGTGCCAGCAGTTTTAGGCCAGGGGGTGAAAATGGCTACACCTTC.

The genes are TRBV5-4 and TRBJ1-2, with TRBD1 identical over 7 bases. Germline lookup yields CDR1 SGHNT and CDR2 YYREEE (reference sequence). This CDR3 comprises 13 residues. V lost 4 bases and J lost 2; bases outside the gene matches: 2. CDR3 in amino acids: CASSQGQNYGYTF. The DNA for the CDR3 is TGTGCCAGCAGCCAGGGACAGAACTATGGCTACACCTTC.

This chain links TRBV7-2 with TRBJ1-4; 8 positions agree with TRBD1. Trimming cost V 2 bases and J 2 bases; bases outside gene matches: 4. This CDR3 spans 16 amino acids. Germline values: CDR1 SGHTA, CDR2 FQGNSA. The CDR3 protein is CASSLFQGATNEKLFF. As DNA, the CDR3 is TGTGCCAGCAGCTTATTTCAGGGGGCGACTAATGAAAAACTGTTTTTT. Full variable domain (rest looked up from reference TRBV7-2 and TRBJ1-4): GAGVSQSPSNKVTEKGKDVELRCDPISGHTALYWYRQSLGQGLEFLIYFQGNSAPDKSGLPSDRFSAERTGGSVSTLTIQRTQQEDSAVYLCASSLFQGATNEKLFFGSGTQLSVL.

Here the CDR3 reads CASSQDAAGTDGYTF. The CDR3 DNA reads TGTGCCAGCAGCCAAGACGCAGCGGGTACTGATGGCTACACCTTC. V gene TRBV4-2 combines with J gene TRBJ1-2; D remains unclear. Germline CDR1 reads LGHNA; CDR2 reads YNFKEQ. The CDR3 loop spans 15 amino acids. V was clipped by 0 bases and J by 6 bases, with 14 bases between them.

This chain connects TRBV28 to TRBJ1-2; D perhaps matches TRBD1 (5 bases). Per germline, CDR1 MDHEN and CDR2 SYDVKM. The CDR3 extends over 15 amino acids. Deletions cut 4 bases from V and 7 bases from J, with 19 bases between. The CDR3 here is CASSSPTPGGVGYTF. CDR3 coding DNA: TGTGCCAGCAGTTCACCGACCCCCGGGGGGGTTGGCTACACCTTC.

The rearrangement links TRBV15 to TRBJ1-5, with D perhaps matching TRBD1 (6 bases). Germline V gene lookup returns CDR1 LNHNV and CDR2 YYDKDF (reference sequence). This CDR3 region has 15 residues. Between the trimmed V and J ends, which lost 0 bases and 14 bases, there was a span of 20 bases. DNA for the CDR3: TGTGCCACCAGCAGAGATGAGGGCAGGGGCCGGATGGAGCATTTT. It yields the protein CATSRDEGRGRMEHF. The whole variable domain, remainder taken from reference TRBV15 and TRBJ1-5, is DAMVIQNPRYQVTQFGKPVTLSCSQTLNHNVMYWYQQKSSQAPKLLFHYYDKDFNNEADTPDNFQSRRPNTSFCFLDIRSPGLGDTAMYLCATSRDEGRGRMEHFGDGTRLSIL.

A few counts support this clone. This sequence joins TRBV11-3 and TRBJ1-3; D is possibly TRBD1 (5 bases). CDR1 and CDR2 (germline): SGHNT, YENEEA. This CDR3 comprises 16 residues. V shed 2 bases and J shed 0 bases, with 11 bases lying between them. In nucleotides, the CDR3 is TGTGCCAGCAGCTTACAGGGTCCCTCCTCTGGAAACACCATATATTTT. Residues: CASSLQGPSSGNTIYF. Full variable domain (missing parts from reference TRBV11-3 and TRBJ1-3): EAGVVQSPRYKIIEKKQPVAFWCNPISGHNTLYWYLQNLGQGPELLIRYENEEAVDDSQLPKDRFSAERLKGVDSTLKIQPAELGDSAVYLCASSLQGPSSGNTIYFGEGSWLTVV.

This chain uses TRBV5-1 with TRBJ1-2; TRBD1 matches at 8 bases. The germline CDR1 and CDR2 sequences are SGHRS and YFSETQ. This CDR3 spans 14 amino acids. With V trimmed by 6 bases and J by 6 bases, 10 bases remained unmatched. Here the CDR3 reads CASTVAGGMDGYTF. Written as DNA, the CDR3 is TGCGCCAGCACCGTAGCAGGGGGCATGGATGGCTACACCTTC. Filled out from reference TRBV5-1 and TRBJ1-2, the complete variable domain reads KAGVTQTPRYLIKTRGQQVTLSCSPISGHRSVSWYQQTPGQGLQFLFEYFSETQRNKGNFPGRFSGRQFSNSRSEMNVSTLELGDSALYLCASTVAGGMDGYTFGSGTRLTVV.

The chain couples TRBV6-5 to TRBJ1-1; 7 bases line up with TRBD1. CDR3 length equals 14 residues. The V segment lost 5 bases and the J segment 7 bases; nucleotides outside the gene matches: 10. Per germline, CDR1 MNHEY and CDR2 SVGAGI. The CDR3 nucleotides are TGTGCCAGCAGTACCCGAGGGGACAGCCGTGAAGCTTTCTTT. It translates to CASSTRGDSREAFF.

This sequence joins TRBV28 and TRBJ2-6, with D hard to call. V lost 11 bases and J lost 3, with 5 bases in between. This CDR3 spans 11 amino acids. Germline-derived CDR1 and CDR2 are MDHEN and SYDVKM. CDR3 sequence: CASRGANVLTF. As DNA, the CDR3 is TGTGCCTCGCGTGGGGCCAACGTCCTGACTTTC.

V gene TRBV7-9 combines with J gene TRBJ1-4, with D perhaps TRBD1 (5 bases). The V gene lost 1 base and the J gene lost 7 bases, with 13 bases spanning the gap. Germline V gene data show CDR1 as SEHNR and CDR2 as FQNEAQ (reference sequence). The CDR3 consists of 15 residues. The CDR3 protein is CASSLVEGRGEKLFF. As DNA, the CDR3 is TGTGCCAGCAGCTTAGTCGAGGGGAGGGGTGAAAAACTGTTTTTT.